A single sample is the source of the 29 T cell receptor beta chains below, sequenced in a study of cytomegalovirus exposure and HLA in healthy donors. Primers: 60 Vbeta forward and 13 Jbeta reverse. Data came from immunoSEQ multiplex PCR; TCRdb stores just in-frame clones and leaves some out. The sample lists about 130,000 clones, approximately 80% seen once, with 2.5% to 3.5% in the top ten. The sample consisted of PBMCs. The receptors here all came from a man aged 35-49 years in good health and CMV-seronegative.

This rearrangement joins TRBV11-3 to TRBJ2-5, with 8 bases fitting TRBD2. The CDR3 runs 14 residues. The ends lost 4 bases at V and 5 bases at J; junction bases unmatched: 6. CDR1 and CDR2 (germline): SGHNT, YENEEA. CDR3 protein: CASSYAGGGETQYF. The CDR3 DNA reads as TGTGCCAGCAGCTATGCGGGGGGCGGGGAGACCCAGTACTTC.

The chain recombines TRBV5-1 with TRBJ1-2; D possibly corresponds to TRBD1 (6 bases). Germline values: CDR1 SGHRS, CDR2 YFSETQ. The CDR3 spans 17 residues. The V gene lost 1 base and the J gene lost 6 bases, with 22 bases spanning the gap. The CDR3 coding sequence is TGCGCCAGCAGCTTGAGCACAGGGAATGCCGATTATGATGGCTACACCTTC. This encodes CASSLSTGNADYDGYTF.

The chain links TRBV6-5 to TRBJ1-5; maybe TRBD1 (6 bases). V lost 0 bases to trimming and J lost 7 bases, with 16 bases between them. Germline values: CDR1 MNHEY, CDR2 SVGAGI. This CDR3 has 16 residues. The CDR3 DNA sequence: TGTGCCAGCAGTTACTCGATAGGGGGGGCCGGACAGCCCCAGCATTTT. It codes for CASSYSIGGAGQPQHF.

This clone occurred a few times. The chain joins TRBV7-8 to TRBJ2-1; D is undetermined. V dropped 7 bases and J dropped 0 bases, with 19 bases sitting between them. Germline assignment: CDR1 SGHVS and CDR2 FQNEAQ. This CDR3 has 17 residues. CDR3 in DNA: TGTGCCAGCACCCTAGACGATGGCAGCTTCTCCTACAATGAGCAGTTCTTC. It specifies CASTLDDGSFSYNEQFF.

The rearrangement joins TRBV6-5 to TRBJ2-5; TRBD1 matches 9 bases. The CDR3 totals 14 residues. Trimming took 2 bases from V and 5 from J; bases not matched to a gene: 3. Germline-derived CDR1 and CDR2 are MNHEY and SVGAGI. The CDR3: CASSYNRGRETQYF. CDR3 coding DNA: TGTGCCAGCAGTTACAACAGGGGGCGGGAGACCCAGTACTTC.

The CDR3, as DNA: TGTGCCAGCAGCTGGACCGGGACAGGGGTTTCCGGGGAGCTGTTTTTT. Its protein is CASSWTGTGVSGELFF. This rearrangement joins TRBV5-8 to TRBJ2-2; 10 bases are a match to TRBD1. Germline assignment: CDR1 SGHTS and CDR2 YDEGEE. The V gene end was trimmed by 3 bases and the J gene end by 6 bases; junction bases not matched to a gene: 8. The CDR3 contains 16 residues.

The genes are TRBV19 and TRBJ1-2; D unclear. Germline-derived CDR1 and CDR2 are LNHDA and SQIVND (reference sequence). The ends were cut back, 5 bases at V and 8 bases at J, with 12 bases in the middle. The CDR3 runs 12 residues. This CDR3 reads CASSARPGGYTF. The CDR3, as DNA: TGTGCCAGTAGTGCCCGTCCGGGGGGCTACACCTTC. The variable domain in full, completed from reference TRBV19 and TRBJ1-2, reads DGGITQSPKYLFRKEGQNVTLSCEQNLNHDAMYWYRQDPGQGLRLIYYSQIVNDFQKGDIAEGYSVSREKKESFPLTVTSAQKNPTAFYLCASSARPGGYTFGSGTRLTVV.

This rearrangement joins TRBV6-1 to TRBJ1-1; tentative D call: TRBD1 (5 bases). Germline V gene sequence: CDR1 MNHNS, CDR2 SASEGT. The V gene lost 0 bases and the J gene lost 5 bases, with 10 bases spanning the gap. This CDR3 is 14 amino acids long. CDR3 nucleotides: TGTGCCAGCAGTGAAGCGGGGCAGGGAACTGAAGCTTTCTTT. Amino acid sequence: CASSEAGQGTEAFF.

The V and J genes are TRBV5-6 and TRBJ2-2; D call uncertain. The germline CDR1 and CDR2 sequences are SGHDT and YYEEEE. V lost 0 bases to trimming and J lost 0 bases, with 6 bases between them. The CDR3 consists of 15 residues. The CDR3 sequence: CASSLGLTNTGELFF. The CDR3 DNA reads as TGTGCCAGCAGCTTGGGACTGACGAACACCGGGGAGCTGTTTTTT.

J is TRBJ2-7 and V is TRBV30, with TRBD2 matching over 8 bases. CDR1 is GTSNPN and CDR2 is SVGIG in the germline V gene (reference sequence). This CDR3 region has 13 residues. The trim removed 5 bases at V and 5 bases at J, leaving 8 bases unmatched. The CDR3 loop is CAWSTGGPNEQYF. The CDR3 DNA sequence: TGTGCCTGGTCGACGGGGGGGCCGAACGAGCAGTACTTC.

This chain connects TRBV6-5 to TRBJ2-2; D gene ambiguous. With 0 bases removed from V and 6 bases from J, the gap between germline ends came to 14 bases. Germline CDR1 MNHEY, CDR2 SVGAGI. This CDR3 comprises 16 residues. CDR3 in amino acids: CASSYSYATRSGELFF. DNA of the CDR3: TGTGCCAGCAGTTACTCGTATGCTACCAGGTCCGGGGAGCTGTTTTTT.

This sequence joins TRBV11-2 and TRBJ2-7; 13 positions match TRBD2. With V trimmed by 5 bases and J by 3 bases, 4 bases remained unmatched. Germline V CDR1 and CDR2: SGHAT, FQNNGV. The CDR3 has 15 amino acids. In nucleotides, the CDR3 is TGTGCCAGCAGCGCCGGACTAGCGGGAGTCTACGAGCAGTACTTC. The encoded protein is CASSAGLAGVYEQYF. Together with reference TRBV11-2 and TRBJ2-7, the CDR3 gives the full variable domain: EAGVAQSPRYKIIEKRQSVAFWCNPISGHATLYWYQQILGQGPKLLIQFQNNGVVDDSQLPKDRFSAERLKGVDSTLKIQPAKLEDSAVYLCASSAGLAGVYEQYFGPGTRLTVT.

The chain combines TRBV15 with TRBJ2-7; TRBD2 is a possible D gene (7 bases). Per germline, CDR1 LNHNV and CDR2 YYDKDF (reference sequence). This CDR3 comprises 13 residues. Trimming shortened V by 9 bases and J by 2 bases, and 14 bases separated the two germline ends. The CDR3 DNA follows: TGTGCCACAACTAGGGGGGGAACCTACGAGCAGTACTTC. Its translation: CATTRGGTYEQYF.

The chain is built from TRBV6-6 and TRBJ1-2, with D maybe TRBD1 (5 bases). CDR1 is MNHNY, CDR2 SVGAGI, per germline (reference sequence). Trimming took off 6 bases at V and 6 bases at J, with 17 bases between the two ends. The CDR3 length is 14 residues. The CDR3 DNA sequence: TGTGCCAGCAGCTCCGCCCCCACGGGGGATGGCTACACCTTC. Its protein is CASSSAPTGDGYTF.

The chain recombines TRBV18 with TRBJ1-1; 7 nucleotides line up with TRBD1. The V segment lost 0 bases and the J segment 11 bases; nucleotides outside the gene matches: 6. Germline CDR1 and CDR2: KGHSH and LQKENI. CDR3 length equals 13 residues. CDR3 bases: TGTGCCAGCTCACCACCAGGAGCAGGGGGGGCTTTCTTT. Translating gives CASSPPGAGGAFF.

The V and J genes are TRBV4-2 and TRBJ2-3, with D maybe TRBD2 (6 bases). V shed 2 bases and J shed 7 bases, with 16 bases lying between them. Germline CDR1 reads LGHNA; CDR2 reads YNFKEQ. The CDR3 is 15 residues long. CDR3: CASSQWGDRRNTQYF. CDR3 bases: TGTGCCAGCAGCCAATGGGGGGACCGACGGAATACGCAGTATTTT.

This clone has a handful of counts. Mismatch with germline at one junction end may stem from a read error. The J gene is TRBJ2-3, the V gene TRBV14, with D perhaps matching TRBD1 (6 bases). CDR1 is SGHDN, CDR2 FVKESK, per germline. The CDR3 contains 17 residues. The CDR3 loop reads CASSEDRGRGITDTQYF. The CDR3 coding sequence is TGTGCCAGCAGCGAAGATAGAGGCAGGGGAATCACAGATACGCAGTATTTT.

V and J are TRBV5-6 and TRBJ1-6, with 10 bases aligning to TRBD1. CDR1 and CDR2 from the germline V gene are SGHDT and YYEEEE. The junction had 4 bases not matched to a gene; V was cut back by 3 bases and J by 7 bases. The CDR3 consists of 15 residues. CDR3 protein: CASSSPGQGNSPLHF. CDR3 sequence (DNA): TGTGCCAGCAGCTCCCCGGGACAGGGGAATTCACCCCTCCACTTT.

The chain couples TRBV30 to TRBJ2-7; no clear D gene. Trimming removed 2 bases at V and 2 bases at J, with 16 bases between. The germline gives CDR1 GTSNPN, CDR2 SVGIG (reference sequence). There are 15 residues in the CDR3. The CDR3 region is CAWSPLPRLTYEQYF. CDR3 DNA sequence: TGTGCCTGGAGTCCCCTCCCCAGGTTGACCTACGAGCAGTACTTC. Full variable domain (missing parts from reference TRBV30 and TRBJ2-7): SQTIHQWPATLVQPVGSPLSLECTVEGTSNPNLYWYRQAAGRGLQLLFYSVGIGQISSEVPQNLSASRPQDRQFILSSKKLLLSDSGFYLCAWSPLPRLTYEQYFGPGTRLTVT.

The chain joins TRBV6-5 to TRBJ1-2; D perhaps matches TRBD1 (5 bases). The CDR3 has 16 residues. The ends were cut back, 2 bases at V and 5 bases at J, with 18 bases in the middle. Germline V CDR1 and CDR2: MNHEY, SVGAGI. The DNA of the CDR3 is TGTGCCAGCAGTTACGGAGCCGGGACTTCTGCGTATGGCTACACCTTC. Its protein is CASSYGAGTSAYGYTF.

The chain joins TRBV7-3 to TRBJ1-1; a possible D gene is TRBD1 (6 bases). Trimming pared 5 bases from V and 1 base from J, leaving 8 bases between. This CDR3 contains 13 residues. Germline assignment: CDR1 SGHTA and CDR2 FQGTGA. The DNA for the CDR3 is TGTGCCAGCAGCCAACAGGGGAACACTGAAGCTTTCTTT. Translating it yields CASSQQGNTEAFF.

The genes are TRBV4-1 and TRBJ1-2; 7 positions agree with TRBD1. CDR1 MGHRA and CDR2 YSYEKL come from the germline V gene. There are 18 residues in the CDR3. Trimming cost V 0 bases and J 2 bases; bases outside gene matches: 12. The CDR3 spells CASSQDPLTGKINYGYTF. In DNA, the CDR3 is TGCGCCAGCAGCCAAGACCCACTGACAGGGAAAATAAACTATGGCTACACCTTC.

The V call is TRBV6-5, the J call TRBJ1-1; 7 bases are shared with TRBD1. The CDR3 length is 14 residues. Per germline, CDR1 MNHEY and CDR2 SVGAGI. The J segment lost 4 bases and the V segment lost 8 bases, leaving 10 bases of the junction unmatched. The DNA for the CDR3 is TGTGCCAGCCAGAACCTTTACAGGGGCACTGAAGCTTTCTTT. This encodes CASQNLYRGTEAFF.

The rearrangement uses TRBV5-1 and TRBJ2-7; 7 positions agree with TRBD2. CDR1 and CDR2 from the germline V gene are SGHRS and YFSETQ. Unmatched junction bases numbered 5, after V lost 4 bases and J lost 4 bases. The CDR3 contains 13 residues. The CDR3 protein is CASSPAAGYEQYF. DNA for the CDR3: TGCGCCAGCAGCCCGGCAGCGGGGTACGAGCAGTACTTC. The full variable domain, completed using reference TRBV5-1 and TRBJ2-7, is KAGVTQTPRYLIKTRGQQVTLSCSPISGHRSVSWYQQTPGQGLQFLFEYFSETQRNKGNFPGRFSGRQFSNSRSEMNVSTLELGDSALYLCASSPAAGYEQYFGPGTRLTVT.

The chain uses TRBV2 and TRBJ2-5; TRBD2 might be the D (6 bases). Looked up from germline, CDR1 is SNHLY and CDR2 is FYNNEI. Trimming left V 10 bases short and J 4 bases short, with 19 bases between. The CDR3 has 14 amino acids. CDR3 coding DNA: TGTGCCACCAACAGACCCCAGGGAGGAGAGACCCAGTACTTC. Translated, it gives CATNRPQGGETQYF.

The chain recombines TRBV28 with TRBJ2-5, with TRBD1 matching 9 bases. This CDR3 spans 15 amino acids. Trimming removed 4 bases from V and 5 bases from J; junction bases left unmatched: 8. Germline CDR1 is MDHEN and CDR2 is SYDVKM. CDR3 residues: CASSSTGGAWETQYF. CDR3 nucleotides: TGTGCCAGCAGTTCAACAGGGGGCGCGTGGGAGACCCAGTACTTC.

This clone has more than one count but fewer than ten. The rearrangement links TRBV27 to TRBJ1-2, with TRBD1 matching 7 bases. Germline V CDR1 and CDR2: MNHEY, SMNVEV (reference sequence). This CDR3 spans 13 amino acids. With V trimmed by 2 bases and J by 6 bases, 3 bases remained unmatched. The CDR3 nucleotides are TGTGCCAGCAGTTTAAGGGGGCAGAATGGCTACACCTTC. Translation: CASSLRGQNGYTF.

The genes are TRBV20-1 and TRBJ2-7, with 9 bases fitting TRBD1. The germline V gene encodes CDR1 DFQATT and CDR2 SNEGSKA (reference sequence). The V segment lost 3 bases and the J segment 12 bases; nucleotides outside the gene matches: 6. This CDR3 is 11 amino acids long. The CDR3 DNA reads as TGCAGTGCTAGTCCGGGACAGGGTTTGTACTTC. This codes for CSASPGQGLYF.

The chain is built from TRBV6-1 and TRBJ2-5; a possible D gene is TRBD1 (5 bases). This CDR3 is built from 15 residues. V gave up 2 bases and J gave up 8 bases, with 18 bases separating them. Per the germline V gene, CDR1 is MNHNS and CDR2 is SASEGT. The CDR3 DNA follows: TGTGCCAGCAGTGAACGGAGCAGTCCTACAGGAACCCAGTACTTC. It is translated as CASSERSSPTGTQYF.